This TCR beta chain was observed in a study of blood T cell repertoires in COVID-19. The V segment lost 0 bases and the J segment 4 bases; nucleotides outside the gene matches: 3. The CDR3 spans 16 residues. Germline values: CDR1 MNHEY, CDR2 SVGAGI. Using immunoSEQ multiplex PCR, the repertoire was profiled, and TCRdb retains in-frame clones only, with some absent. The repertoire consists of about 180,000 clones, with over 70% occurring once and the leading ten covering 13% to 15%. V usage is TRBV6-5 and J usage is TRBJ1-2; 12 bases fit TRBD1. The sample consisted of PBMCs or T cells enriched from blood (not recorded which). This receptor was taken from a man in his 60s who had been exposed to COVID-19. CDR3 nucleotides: TGTGCCAGCAGTTACTCAGGGACAGGGGGCGTCTATGGCTACACCTTC. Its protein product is CASSYSGTGGVYGYTF.